This T cell receptor beta chain was captured in a study of T cells in Graves' hyperthyroidism and ophthalmopathy (dated by TCRdb to about 2019). At the level of the whole study: Peripheral blood samples were taken at initial diagnosis, before any treatment was given. Whether ophthalmopathy could be predicted prospectively was tested in an independent validation cohort made up of 18 to 20 hyperthyroidism patients plus 17 patients who later progressed to ophthalmopathy. Once sampling was done, hyperthyroidism patients were given methimazole at a starting dose of 30 mg daily, whereas ophthalmopathy patients were given high-dose intravenous methylprednisolone. According to the paper, TCR Vbeta CDR3 sequencing was carried out on approximately 140 peripheral blood samples, which came from under 50 ophthalmopathy, about 75 hyperthyroidism and 17 progressor patients. The study also compared thyroid tissue and blood T-cell repertoires from 5 to 7 Graves' hyperthyroidism patients. The 75 to 100 discovery patients were randomly split 7:3 into training and test sets. TCR V-J signatures able to tell the groups apart were searched for in a discovery cohort of 100 patients, of whom more than 40 had Graves' ophthalmopathy and about 60 had stable Graves' hyperthyroidism. The study at large found these results: Most expanded thyroid clonotypes (frequency above 0.001) were also detected in blood, a finding suggesting that blood repertoires may reflect thyroid immune responses. In validation, the model predicted progression to ophthalmopathy a median of around 6.5 months before onset, with approximately 70% sensitivity and roughly 72% specificity. In cross-validation, a model built on a 13 V-J signature told ophthalmopathy apart from stable hyperthyroidism with roughly 87% sensitivity and about 81% specificity, and in testing the same model reached 80%/75%. Sample size was not statistically predetermined, and blinding of investigators to group allocation was not performed.

TCR beta CDR3 regions were amplified from RNA transcripts. The TCR CDR3 was subjected to a first round of RT-PCR using the HTBI primer set and the Qiagen OneStep RT-PCR kit. A second multiplex PCR round built the libraries, followed by size selection and purification. The libraries were sequenced on an Illumina HiSeq2000 using paired-end 100 bp reads. As for the authors' bioinformatics: Raw data were processed with SOAPnuke, discarding reads with adapters, uncalled bases, mean Phred below 15, or no exact constant-primer or identifier match. COPE v1.2.5 was used to merge high-quality paired reads, and clonotypes were defined as unique nucleotide sequences. MiTCR v1.1 was used to align clonotypes to the IMGT TRBV, TRBD and TRBJ reference segments. Analysis was restricted to V-J combinations with a frequency above 0.0001, which covered roughly 99% of repertoires. A TCS score was defined as the ratio of F50 (clonal expansion) to E x V (chaos), with BLOSUM62-based TCRdist applied between CDR3 peptides within each V-J. Welch's t-statistics and random forest reduced just over 500 V-J features to 13, which were used in a naive Bayes classifier (R e1071). TCRdb reworked the public reads: Q25 trimming with fastp, MiXCR clone assembly, productive beta chains retained. When rows share a CDR3 protein, they turn into one entry using the most common DNA and genes. The authors' filters were not applied to this entry. For this sample the table gives fewer than 600,000 distinct CDR3 sequences, of which 14% were detected only once. The ten largest clonotypes hold approximately 15% of the sample.

CDR1 is given as LNHDA and CDR2 as SQIVND, both from the germline V gene (reference sequence). V is shortened by 5 bases, J by 5 bases, and the region joining them spans 13 bases. There are 15 amino acids in the CDR3, from cysteine to phenylalanine inclusive. CDR3 DNA is the only sequence kept; it has 45 bases, read in frame from the first base. Comment on this clonotype: Its antigen specificity is not known. No clone much larger than this one lies a single base away; base qualities are absent.

Graves' hyperthyroidism was defined as stable when no progression to ophthalmopathy occurred over 18 months of follow-up. The hyperthyroidism patients were between 18 and 65 years old and newly diagnosed, with a disease duration of less than 2 months. The study excluded patients with uncontrolled infections, other autoimmune diseases, pregnancy or lactation. Clinical symptoms, serum thyroxine and TRAb, thyroid ultrasound, and orbital computed tomography formed the basis for the diagnoses. Ficoll-Paque density gradient centrifugation was used to isolate PBMCs from about 10 ml of fresh peripheral blood. Total RNA was extracted with Trizol reagent, and quality was checked on an Agilent 2100 Bioanalyzer.

The rearranged chain carries TRBV19 and TRBJ1-6; the D segment could be TRBD1, given 5 matching bases. This receptor was obtained from a middle-aged woman with Graves' hyperthyroidism. The source material was blood. The CDR3 loop reads CASSPSVQDNSPLHF. The sequenced DNA is TGTGCCAGTAGTCCCTCGGTACAGGATAATTCACCCCTCCACTTT.